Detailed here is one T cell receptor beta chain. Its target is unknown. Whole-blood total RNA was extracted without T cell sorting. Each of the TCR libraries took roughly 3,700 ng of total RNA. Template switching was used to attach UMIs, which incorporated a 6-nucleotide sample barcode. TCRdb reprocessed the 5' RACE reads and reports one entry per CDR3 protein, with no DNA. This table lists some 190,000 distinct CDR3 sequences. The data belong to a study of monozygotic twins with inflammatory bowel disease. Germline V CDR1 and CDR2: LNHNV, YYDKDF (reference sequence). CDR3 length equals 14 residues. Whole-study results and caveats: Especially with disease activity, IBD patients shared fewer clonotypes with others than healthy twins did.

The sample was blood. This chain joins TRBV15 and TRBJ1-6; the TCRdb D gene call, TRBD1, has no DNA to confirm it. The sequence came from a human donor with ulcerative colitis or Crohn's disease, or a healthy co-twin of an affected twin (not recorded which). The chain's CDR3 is CATSWGQGNSPLHF.